The 24 T cell receptor beta chains below come from one sample, sequenced in a study of shared clonotypes between healthy human individuals. Assay: immunoSEQ multiplex PCR; the TCRdb copy retains only in-frame clones and omits some. The sample carries 550,000 to 800,000 clones, about 90% recorded once. The source material was memory CD8+ T cells from PBMCs. Subset noted: CD45RO+ cells pooled with CCR7-negative TemRA cells. The receptors derive from a man younger than 35 in good health. Some clones in this sample may be carry-over from other donors' samples.

This clone occurred once. The chain recombines TRBV6-1 with TRBJ2-7; TRBD1 agrees at 8 bases. Germline V CDR1 and CDR2: MNHNS, SASEGT. The CDR3 runs to 16 residues. With V trimmed by 1 base and J by 2 bases, 7 bases remained unmatched. CDR3 nucleotides: TGTGCCAGCAGTGAAGAGACAGGGGTGTTTCCCTACGAGCAGTACTTC. Amino acids: CASSEETGVFPYEQYF.

The sample holds one count of this clone. The chain combines TRBV7-8 with TRBJ2-1, with 9 bases aligning to TRBD1. The V segment lost 4 bases and the J segment 5 bases; nucleotides outside the gene matches: 6. The V gene's germline CDR1 is SGHVS and CDR2 FQNEAQ. The CDR3 extends over 15 amino acids. For the CDR3, the DNA is TGTGCCAGCAGCTCGCGGACAGGGGAACACAATGAGCAGTTCTTC. Its translation: CASSSRTGEHNEQFF.

The rearrangement joins TRBV6-6 to TRBJ1-1; D possibly corresponds to TRBD1 (6 bases). The germline V gene encodes CDR1 MNHNY and CDR2 SVGAGI (reference sequence). The CDR3 runs 15 residues. V was trimmed by 2 bases and J by 3 bases, leaving 13 bases between them. DNA of the CDR3: TGTGCCAGCAGTTACAGCGGACAGAGGGACACTGAAGCTTTCTTT. Translating it yields CASSYSGQRDTEAFF.

This clone was seen a single time. V and J are TRBV7-9 and TRBJ2-7, with D perhaps TRBD1 (5 bases). V was shortened by 4 bases and J by 5 bases, with 9 bases between the two germline ends. The CDR3 consists of 12 residues. In germline, CDR1 is SEHNR, CDR2 FQNEAQ (reference sequence). CDR3 sequence (DNA): TGTGCCAGCAGCTCAGGGCGAGACGAGCAGTACTTC. Residues: CASSSGRDEQYF.

The V gene is TRBV27, the J gene TRBJ2-5; TRBD2 aligns across 15 bases. Trimming at V came to 4 bases and at J to 5 bases, leaving 8 bases not matched to a gene. This CDR3 is 17 amino acids long. Germline assignment: CDR1 MNHEY and CDR2 SMNVEV (reference sequence). The CDR3 spells CASSSYGLAGGFETQYF. The CDR3 nucleotides are TGTGCCAGCAGTTCATATGGACTAGCGGGAGGGTTTGAGACCCAGTACTTC.

The chain uses TRBV14 and TRBJ2-1; the D call may be TRBD1 or TRBD2 (5 bases each). This CDR3 has 16 amino acids. V was pared by 0 bases and J by 10 bases, with 19 bases between. Germline CDR1 SGHDN, CDR2 FVKESK. The CDR3 nucleotides are TGTGCCAGCAGCCAAGACTGGGACCTTCCCCTCGCCGAGCAGTTCTTC. This encodes CASSQDWDLPLAEQFF. The complete variable domain, with remaining parts taken from reference TRBV14 and TRBJ2-1, reads EAGVTQFPSHSVIEKGQTVTLRCDPISGHDNLYWYRRVMGKEIKFLLHFVKESKQDESGMPNNRFLAERTGGTYSTLKVQPAELEDSGVYFCASSQDWDLPLAEQFFGPGTRLTVL.

The CDR3 loop reads CASSLLGGINSPLHF. The CDR3 coding sequence is TGTGCCAGCAGCTTGTTGGGGGGGATTAATTCACCCCTCCACTTT. The chain joins TRBV5-6 to TRBJ1-6; D is perhaps TRBD1 (5 bases). Germline V gene lookup returns CDR1 SGHDT and CDR2 YYEEEE. CDR3 length: 15 amino acids. V was clipped by 1 base and J by 6 bases, with 11 bases between them. Supplemented by reference TRBV5-6 and TRBJ1-6, the full variable domain reads DAGVTQSPTHLIKTRGQQVTLRCSPKSGHDTVSWYQQALGQGPQFIFQYYEEEERQRGNFPDRFSGHQFPNYSSELNVNALLLGDSALYLCASSLLGGINSPLHFGNGTRLTVT.

V gene TRBV13 combines with J gene TRBJ2-5; no definite D call. This CDR3 spans 13 amino acids. Trimming removed 0 bases from V and 5 bases from J, with 7 bases in between. CDR1 is PRHDT, CDR2 FYEKMQ, per germline (reference sequence). The CDR3 reads CASSLGVGETQYF. The CDR3 nucleotides read TGTGCCAGCAGCTTAGGAGTCGGGGAGACCCAGTACTTC.

This chain uses TRBV9 with TRBJ1-2; D uncertain. Looked up from germline, CDR1 is SGDLS and CDR2 is YYNGEE. V was clipped by 0 bases and J by 8 bases, with 14 bases between them. CDR3 length: 14 amino acids. This CDR3 is CASSVAVGLWGYTF. The CDR3 region has the DNA TGTGCCAGCAGCGTAGCGGTAGGGCTATGGGGCTACACCTTC.

This clone was seen a few times. The rearrangement links TRBV7-9 to TRBJ1-1; TRBD1 aligns across 10 bases. Trimming cost V 4 bases and J 0 bases; bases outside gene matches: 5. The CDR3 runs to 16 residues. Germline CDR1 and CDR2: SEHNR and FQNEAQ (reference sequence). The CDR3 DNA reads as TGTGCCAGCAGCTCTCGGACAGGGGGGATGAACACTGAAGCTTTCTTT. It translates to CASSSRTGGMNTEAFF.

This clone has just a few counts. The genes are TRBV19 and TRBJ1-1, with D uncertain. V dropped 5 bases and J dropped 5 bases, with 18 bases sitting between them. Germline values: CDR1 LNHDA, CDR2 SQIVND (reference sequence). The CDR3 is 15 residues long. The CDR3 loop is CASSSTRDLWTEAFF. CDR3 in DNA: TGTGCCAGTAGTTCCACCCGGGATCTGTGGACTGAAGCTTTCTTT.

In this sample, this clone turned up once. The chain employs TRBV11-2 and TRBJ2-1; maybe TRBD2 (7 bases). From germline, CDR1 is SGHAT and CDR2 FQNNGV. CDR3 size: 15 residues. Trimming removed 2 bases from V and 8 bases from J, with 16 bases in between. CDR3 DNA sequence: TGTGCCAGCAGCTTAATAGTAGGAGGGGGGGATGAGCAGTTCTTC. It encodes CASSLIVGGGDEQFF.

J is TRBJ2-2 and V is TRBV10-1; 8 bases agree with TRBD1. Germline lookup yields CDR1 WNHNN and CDR2 SYGVQD (reference sequence). The CDR3 covers 16 residues. J gave up 6 bases and V 1 base, and 7 bases lay outside the gene matches. As DNA, the CDR3 is TGCGCCAGCAGTGAGTTTCGGACAGGGAAACCCGGGGAGCTGTTTTTT. Residues: CASSEFRTGKPGELFF.

This chain joins TRBV27 and TRBJ2-1, with no clear D. The V gene lost 8 bases and the J gene lost 4 bases, with 9 bases spanning the gap. The CDR3 is 12 amino acids. Per the germline V gene, CDR1 is MNHEY and CDR2 is SMNVEV (reference sequence). CDR3 region: CASELGYNEQFF. CDR3 DNA sequence: TGTGCCAGCGAATTAGGATACAATGAGCAGTTCTTC.

The chain has TRBV11-3 and TRBJ1-4, with D perhaps matching TRBD1 (6 bases). The CDR3 covers 13 residues. The germline V gene encodes CDR1 SGHNT and CDR2 YENEEA. V was clipped by 4 bases and J by 14 bases, with 17 bases between them. CDR3 DNA sequence: TGTGCCAGCAGCTCGGGGGGGCGCTTGAGGCTGTTTTTT. Protein sequence: CASSSGGRLRLFF. The complete variable domain, with remaining parts taken from reference TRBV11-3 and TRBJ1-4, reads EAGVVQSPRYKIIEKKQPVAFWCNPISGHNTLYWYLQNLGQGPELLIRYENEEAVDDSQLPKDRFSAERLKGVDSTLKIQPAELGDSAVYLCASSSGGRLRLFFGSGTQLSVL.

CDR3 protein: CASSLSSGSRNEQFF. As DNA, the CDR3 is TGTGCCAGCAGCTTATCTAGCGGGAGTAGGAATGAGCAGTTCTTC. The chain is built from TRBV13 and TRBJ2-1; 10 bases are a match to TRBD2. J lost 7 bases, V lost 2 bases, and 5 bases had no gene match. Germline V gene sequence: CDR1 PRHDT, CDR2 FYEKMQ (reference sequence). The CDR3 covers 15 residues.

This clone occurred once. The chain is built from TRBV27 and TRBJ2-3; no definite D call. V shed 3 bases and J shed 7 bases, with 11 bases lying between them. The CDR3 spans 13 residues. The V gene's germline CDR1 is MNHEY and CDR2 SMNVEV (reference sequence). The CDR3 DNA sequence: TGTGCCAGCAGTTTCAACAGTAAGCATACGCAGTATTTT. This encodes CASSFNSKHTQYF.

The chain couples TRBV9 to TRBJ1-1; possibly TRBD1 for D (6 bases). Germline V CDR1 and CDR2: SGDLS, YYNGEE. V lost 4 bases to trimming and J lost 3 bases, with 19 bases between them. The CDR3 has 16 residues. CDR3: CASSFRDTWADTEAFF. CDR3 coding DNA: TGTGCCAGCAGCTTCCGGGACACATGGGCCGACACTGAAGCTTTCTTT. Full variable domain (outside the CDR3, taken from reference TRBV9 and TRBJ1-1): DSGVTQTPKHLITATGQRVTLRCSPRSGDLSVYWYQQSLDQGLQFLIQYYNGEERAKGNILERFSAQQFPDLHSELNLSSLELGDSALYFCASSFRDTWADTEAFFGQGTRLTVV.

This clone was counted at least ten times. The chain employs TRBV7-9 and TRBJ1-1; D remains unclear. Germline loops: CDR1 SEHNR, CDR2 FQNEAQ (reference sequence). V lost 5 bases and J 1 base, leaving 14 bases between the germline ends. The CDR3 is 15 amino acids. CDR3 nucleotides: TGTGCCAGCAGCCGCAAGAGAGGGAGGAACACTGAAGCTTTCTTT. Translated: CASSRKRGRNTEAFF.

This rearrangement joins TRBV7-2 to TRBJ2-7; the D gene is possibly TRBD2 (5 bases). The CDR3 consists of 14 residues. Germline CDR1 SGHTA, CDR2 FQGNSA. Trimming left V 4 bases short and J 1 base short, with 11 bases between. The CDR3 nucleotides are TGTGCCAGCAGCTCCCCCGGGGTATCCTACGAGCAGTACTTC. This sequence encodes CASSSPGVSYEQYF.

The chain links TRBV15 to TRBJ2-5, with 9 bases aligning to TRBD1. The trim removed 5 bases at V and 0 bases at J, leaving 10 bases unmatched. This CDR3 region has 17 residues. Germline CDR1 reads LNHNV; CDR2 reads YYDKDF (reference sequence). This CDR3 is CATSGSGQGSHQETQYF. The CDR3 DNA reads TGTGCCACCAGCGGGTCCGGACAGGGGTCCCACCAAGAGACCCAGTACTTC.

The chain links TRBV6-1 to TRBJ2-7, with D possibly called TRBD1 or TRBD2 (5 bases each). Trimming pared 2 bases from V and 2 bases from J, leaving 16 bases between. Germline V gene lookup returns CDR1 MNHNS and CDR2 SASEGT. The CDR3 sequence is 16 residues long. The DNA for the CDR3 is TGTGCCAGCAGTGAACCTTTTGTGAGGGGTGCCTACGAGCAGTACTTC. Translating it yields CASSEPFVRGAYEQYF.

V gene TRBV5-8 combines with J gene TRBJ2-5, with D uncertain. Germline CDR1 SGHTS, CDR2 YDEGEE. This CDR3 spans 12 amino acids. Between the trimmed V and J ends, which lost 9 bases and 5 bases, there was a span of 14 bases. CDR3 DNA: TGTGCCAATACCGACATTCAGGAGACCCAGTACTTC. The encoded protein is CANTDIQETQYF.

V is TRBV19 and J is TRBJ2-7; D is unresolved. CDR3 length: 14 residues. V was pared by 5 bases and J by 4 bases, with 15 bases between. The V gene's germline CDR1 is LNHDA and CDR2 SQIVND (reference sequence). The DNA of the CDR3 is TGTGCCAGTAGTCCGTCGCGGTGGGGATACGAGCAGTACTTC. It yields the protein CASSPSRWGYEQYF.